One T cell receptor beta chain is described in this entry. Its antigen is not identified. This specimen comes from a study of shared clonotypes between healthy human individuals. Whole-study context: There were three CD4 naive, three CD4 memory, two CD8 naive and one CD8 memory plates per donor. General study results and limits: Clonotypes shared by all four donors outscored non-shared clonotypes in generation probability.

Clones were sequenced by immunoSEQ multiplex PCR, and TCRdb holds only the in-frame ones, with some missing. This repertoire shows just over 2,000,000 clones, 95% found once; its top ten account for roughly 0.13%. The TCR sequence derives from a man aged 18 to 30 in good health. The sequencing input was naive CD4+ T cells sorted from blood. The sample's subset: CD45RA+ positively selected.

The CDR3 bases are TGTGCCAGCAGCTTGGAGACAGGAAGATATGGCTACACCTTC. This gives the protein CASSLETGRYGYTF. This chain uses TRBV5-4 with TRBJ1-2; D perhaps matches TRBD1 (6 bases). The CDR3 length is 14 residues. V was cut by 0 bases and J by 5 bases, with 11 bases left in between. In germline, CDR1 is SGHNT, CDR2 YYREEE (reference sequence).